Following are 9 T cell receptor beta chains from one sample sequenced in a study of T cells in localized non-small cell lung cancer. TCRdb keeps only in-frame clones here, not all; method: immunoSEQ multiplex PCR. The sample has 25,000 or so clones; more than 75% are singletons. Sample: peripheral blood, taken before any cancer treatment. Receptor source: a woman aged 40 to 75 with stage I lung adenocarcinoma.

The chain combines TRBV27 with TRBJ1-1; 7 bases map to TRBD1. V lost 5 bases, J lost 2 bases, and 8 bases stayed unmatched. CDR1 and CDR2 from the germline V gene are MNHEY and SMNVEV (reference sequence). The CDR3 sequence is 15 residues long. CDR3 bases: TGTGCCAGCAGTCCTCTGGGACAGCTTAACACTGAAGCTTTCTTT. It is translated as CASSPLGQLNTEAFF.

This sequence joins TRBV7-3 and TRBJ2-7, with TRBD2 matching over 8 bases. Germline CDR1 reads SGHTA; CDR2 reads FQGTGA. The CDR3 sequence is 16 residues long. The J segment lost 3 bases and the V segment lost 6 bases, leaving 13 bases of the junction unmatched. The CDR3 nucleotides read TGTGCCAGCAGTATAGGGTCTGGCGGGGGGAACTACGAGCAGTACTTC. As protein: CASSIGSGGGNYEQYF.

The V and J genes are TRBV5-5 and TRBJ2-1, with 8 bases matching TRBD1. The germline V gene has CDR1 SGHKS and CDR2 YYEKEE (reference sequence). V was pared by 2 bases and J by 2 bases, with 6 bases of the junction left unmatched. The length of the CDR3 is 16 residues. The CDR3 region has the DNA TGTGCCAGCAGCTTAGCAGGGGGCGTCGCCTACAATGAGCAGTTCTTC. Its translation is CASSLAGGVAYNEQFF.

The chain carries TRBV11-3 and TRBJ1-2; possibly TRBD1 for D (5 bases). V lost 5 bases, J lost 8 bases, and 15 bases lay in between. Germline V gene sequence: CDR1 SGHNT, CDR2 YENEEA. The CDR3 totals 13 residues. CDR3 sequence reads: CASSQGVDRGYTF. In nucleotides, the CDR3 is TGTGCCAGCAGCCAGGGCGTCGACAGAGGCTACACCTTC.

The chain employs TRBV5-1 and TRBJ2-2; 9 bases match TRBD1. The CDR3 has 15 amino acids. Germline trimming cut 4 bases from V and 3 bases from J; bases unmatched to any gene: 4. Germline assignment: CDR1 SGHRS and CDR2 YFSETQ. The CDR3 here is CASSTRTGDTGELFF. CDR3 in DNA: TGCGCCAGCAGCACGAGGACAGGGGACACCGGGGAGCTGTTTTTT. Filled out from reference TRBV5-1 and TRBJ2-2, the complete variable domain reads KAGVTQTPRYLIKTRGQQVTLSCSPISGHRSVSWYQQTPGQGLQFLFEYFSETQRNKGNFPGRFSGRQFSNSRSEMNVSTLELGDSALYLCASSTRTGDTGELFFGEGSRLTVL.

The chain employs TRBV2 and TRBJ1-4, with 9 bases matching TRBD1. CDR1 and CDR2 (germline): SNHLY, FYNNEI. V trimming: 10 bases; J trimming: 4 bases; junction bases outside the gene matches: 16. The CDR3 covers 17 residues. The CDR3, as DNA: TGTGCCACCTCGAGTGTAGGGACAGGGACTTATAATGAAAAACTGTTTTTT. As protein: CATSSVGTGTYNEKLFF.

The chain joins TRBV4-3 to TRBJ2-2; 8 nucleotides match TRBD1. Per germline, CDR1 LGHNA and CDR2 YSLEER. With V trimmed by 4 bases and J by 3 bases, 7 bases remained unmatched. This CDR3 is 16 amino acids long. The CDR3: CASSREAGGDTGELFF. DNA for the CDR3: TGCGCCAGCAGCCGGGAGGCAGGGGGCGACACCGGGGAGCTGTTTTTT.

The genes are TRBV10-3 and TRBJ2-1; perhaps TRBD2 as D (5 bases). Germline V lookup: CDR1 ENHRY, CDR2 SYGVKD. The V end lost 4 bases, the J end lost 7 bases, and 14 bases lay between the germline ends. The CDR3 covers 14 residues. The CDR3 DNA reads TGTGCCATCAGTGTACCCGCCAGAGGGAATGAGCAGTTCTTC. Translating it yields CAISVPARGNEQFF.

The chain combines TRBV7-3 with TRBJ2-1; 11 nucleotides agree with TRBD2. Germline values: CDR1 SGHTA, CDR2 FQGTGA. The CDR3 has 15 residues. The ends lost 4 bases at V and 4 bases at J; junction bases unmatched: 3. This chain's CDR3 is CASSSPSGGYNEQFF. DNA for the CDR3: TGTGCCAGCAGCTCCCCTAGCGGGGGGTACAATGAGCAGTTCTTC.